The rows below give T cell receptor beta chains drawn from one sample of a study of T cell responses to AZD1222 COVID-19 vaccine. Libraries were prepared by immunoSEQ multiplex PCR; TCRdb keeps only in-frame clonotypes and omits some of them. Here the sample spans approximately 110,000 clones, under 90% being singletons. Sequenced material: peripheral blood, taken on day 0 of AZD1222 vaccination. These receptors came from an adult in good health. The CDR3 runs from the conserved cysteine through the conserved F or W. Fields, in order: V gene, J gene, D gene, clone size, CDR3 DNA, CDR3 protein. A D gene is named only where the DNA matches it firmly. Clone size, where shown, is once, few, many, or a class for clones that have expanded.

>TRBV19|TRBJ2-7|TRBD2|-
TGTGCCAGTGGGCCGGCGCTAGCGGGAAGATACGAGCAGTACTTC
CASGPALAGRYEQYF
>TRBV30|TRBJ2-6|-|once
TGTGCCTGGTCAGGGGCTGGGGCCAACGTCCTGACTTTC
CAWSGAGANVLTF
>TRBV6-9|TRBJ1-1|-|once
TGTGCCAGCAGTCCGCGGGGGGGTGGGAACACTGAAGCTTTCTTT
CASSPRGGGNTEAFF
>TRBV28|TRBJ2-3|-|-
TGTGCCAGCAGTTTAAGTGAAGTAACGCAGTATTTT
CASSLSEVTQYF
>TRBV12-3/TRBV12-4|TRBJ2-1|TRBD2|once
TGTGCCAGCAATTTCTTAGCGGGGGACCCGTTCTTC
CASNFLAGDPFF
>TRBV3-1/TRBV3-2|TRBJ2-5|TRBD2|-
TGTGCCAGCAGCCCTCCGAGCGGGAGGGCCCGGGAGACCCAGTACTTC
CASSPPSGRARETQYF
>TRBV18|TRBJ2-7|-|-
TGTGCCAGCTCACCCTACTCGAAATACGAGCAGTACTTC
CASSPYSKYEQYF
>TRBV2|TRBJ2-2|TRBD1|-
TGTGCCAGAAGACAGGGCCGGGGCACCGGGGAGCTGTTTTTT
CARRQGRGTGELFF
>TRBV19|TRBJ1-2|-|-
TGTGCCAGTAGTATTAATGGTGGTGGCTACACCTTC
CASSINGGGYTF
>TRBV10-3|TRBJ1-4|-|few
TGTGCCATCAGTGGTCAGGCTGGGGATGCAACTAATGAAAAACTGTTTTTT
CAISGQAGDATNEKLFF
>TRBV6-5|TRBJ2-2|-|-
TGTGCCAGCATGGGAACGGCCGGAGGTATCGGGGAGCTGTTTTTT
CASMGTAGGIGELFF
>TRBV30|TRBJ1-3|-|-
TGTGCCTGGAGTGTAACCGGGACGGCGGGAGGAAACACCATATATTTT
CAWSVTGTAGGNTIYF
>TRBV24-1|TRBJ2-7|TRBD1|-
TGTGCCACCTACAAGGACAGGGTTCTCCACGAGCAGTACTTC
CATYKDRVLHEQYF
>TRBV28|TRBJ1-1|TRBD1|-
TGTGCCAGCAGTTTAGGACAGGACAATGAAGCTTTCTTT
CASSLGQDNEAFF
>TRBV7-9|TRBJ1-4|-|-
TGTGCCAGCAGCTTCCTGACGGATGAAAAACTGTTTTTT
CASSFLTDEKLFF
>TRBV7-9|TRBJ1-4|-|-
TGTGCCAGCAGCGGACCCCCGGGACAAGTAAATGAAAAACTGTTTTTT
CASSGPPGQVNEKLFF
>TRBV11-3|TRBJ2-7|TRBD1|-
TGTGCCAAACAGGGGAAATCCTACGAGCAGTACTTC
CAKQGKSYEQYF
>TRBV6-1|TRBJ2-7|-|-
TGTGCCAGCAGTGAAGTGGGCAGGGTACCAGGCGAGCAGTACTTC
CASSEVGRVPGEQYF
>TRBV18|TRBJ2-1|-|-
TGTGCCAGCTCACCAGGGGAGGCCTCCTACAATGAGCAGTTCTTC
CASSPGEASYNEQFF
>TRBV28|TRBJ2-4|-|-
TGTGCCAGCAGTCCGACGGCTGCCAAAAACATTCAGTACTTC
CASSPTAAKNIQYF
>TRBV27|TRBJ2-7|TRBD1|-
TGTGCCAGCAGTTCTCGGACAGGAGCCTACTACGAGCAGTACTTC
CASSSRTGAYYEQYF
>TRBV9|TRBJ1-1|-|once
TGTGCCAGCAGCGTAGCTATCGGGGGAGGACAATACACTGAAGCTTTCTTT
CASSVAIGGGQYTEAFF
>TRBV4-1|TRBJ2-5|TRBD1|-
TGCGCCAGCAGCCAAGATGGGGTAGCTACAGGGGGGTGGCAAGAGACCCAGTACTTC
CASSQDGVATGGWQETQYF
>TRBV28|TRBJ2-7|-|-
TGTGCCAGCAGTTTATCCGCCTACGAGCAGTACTTC
CASSLSAYEQYF
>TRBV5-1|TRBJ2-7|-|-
TGCGCCAGCAGCCGGGGGGAGGGACAGCCCAGGAGCTCCTACGAGCAGTACTTC
CASSRGEGQPRSSYEQYF
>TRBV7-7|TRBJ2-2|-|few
TGTGCTAGCAGCTTGAGCTCGAACACCGGGGAGCTGTTTTTT
CASSLSSNTGELFF
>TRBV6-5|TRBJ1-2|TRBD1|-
TGTGCCAGCAGTTACGATAGGGGGCGGATCTCCGGCTACACCTTC
CASSYDRGRISGYTF
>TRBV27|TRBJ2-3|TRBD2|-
TGTGCCAGCAGTCTAAAGGAGACTAGCGGGAACACAGATACGCAGTATTTT
CASSLKETSGNTDTQYF
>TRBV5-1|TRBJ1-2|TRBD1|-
TGCGCCAGCTCCCCCGGGCGACAGGGGGTTTCCGGCACCTTC
CASSPGRQGVSGTF
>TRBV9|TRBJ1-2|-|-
TGTGCCAGCAGCGTAGATGGGGGTAACTATGGCTACACCTTC
CASSVDGGNYGYTF
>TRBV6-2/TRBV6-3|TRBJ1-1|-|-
TGTGCCAGCAGTCGACAGTCTCTTAACACTGAAGCTTTCTTT
CASSRQSLNTEAFF
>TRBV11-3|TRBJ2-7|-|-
TGTGCCAGCAGCTCAGGGTCCACGGGGGAGCAGTACTTC
CASSSGSTGEQYF
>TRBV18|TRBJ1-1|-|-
TGTGCCAGCTCACCATCTGAGGGCACTGAAGCTTTCTTT
CASSPSEGTEAFF
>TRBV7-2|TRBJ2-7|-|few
TGTGCCAGCAGCTCGGCCGTGGGGGCCCCCTACGAGCAGTACTTC
CASSSAVGAPYEQYF
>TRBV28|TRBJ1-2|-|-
TGTGCCAGCACCTCCCAGGACCGTGGCTACACCTTC
CASTSQDRGYTF
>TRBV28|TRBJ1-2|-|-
TGTGCCAGCAGTTTCCCACGGGGGGACTATGGCTACACCTTC
CASSFPRGDYGYTF
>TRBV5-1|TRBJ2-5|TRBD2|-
TGCGCCAGCAGCTTGGAGGTAGCGGGAGGCGGGGAGACCCAGTACTTC
CASSLEVAGGGETQYF
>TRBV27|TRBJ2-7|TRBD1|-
TGTGCCAGCAGTTTATCAGCCGCGACAGGGGGCAAGGAGCAGTACTTC
CASSLSAATGGKEQYF
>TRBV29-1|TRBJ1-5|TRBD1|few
TGCAGCGTTCAGGGGGCGGGCAATCAGCCCCAGCATTTT
CSVQGAGNQPQHF
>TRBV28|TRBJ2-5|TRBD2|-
TGTGCCAGCAGTTTGGGACTAGCGGGAGGGCCGCAAGAGACCCAGTACTTC
CASSLGLAGGPQETQYF
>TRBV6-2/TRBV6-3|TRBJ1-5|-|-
TGTGCCAGCAGTTATAATTGGGGGAATCAGCCCCAGCATTTT
CASSYNWGNQPQHF
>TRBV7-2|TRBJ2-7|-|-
TGTGCCAGCAGCTTAGGCGACGAGCAGTACTTC
CASSLGDEQYF
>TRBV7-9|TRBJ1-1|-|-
TGTGCCAGCAGCTTAAGATCGGGGGGGGACACTGAAGCTTTCTTT
CASSLRSGGDTEAFF
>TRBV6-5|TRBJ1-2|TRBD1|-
TGTGCCAGCAGACGAAGGGGACAGGGGCCGGGGGGCTACACCTTC
CASRRRGQGPGGYTF
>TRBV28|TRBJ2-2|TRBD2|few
TGTGCCAGCAGGAGGACTAGCGACGGGGAGCTGTTTTTT
CASRRTSDGELFF
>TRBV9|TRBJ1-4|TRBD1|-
TGTGCCAGCAGCGTAGGTACAGGGGGTGTTGCTGAAAAACTGTTTTTT
CASSVGTGGVAEKLFF
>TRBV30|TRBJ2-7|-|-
TGTGCCTGGAGTGTACCGTTACGCTCCTACGAGCAGTACTTC
CAWSVPLRSYEQYF
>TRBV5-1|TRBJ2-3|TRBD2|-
TGCGCCAGCAGCTTTGGGAGCGGGGGGGCAGATACGCAGTATTTT
CASSFGSGGADTQYF
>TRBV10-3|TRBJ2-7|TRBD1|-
TGTGCCATCAGTACCAATCCACCGGGACAGGGGAAATACGAGCAGTACTTC
CAISTNPPGQGKYEQYF
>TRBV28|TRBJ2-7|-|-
TGTGCCAGCAAGAACCCGGCCGGAGCCTACGAGCAGTACTTC
CASKNPAGAYEQYF
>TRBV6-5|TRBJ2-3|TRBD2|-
TGTGCCAGCAGTTACTCCTGGGCTAGCGGGGGGAGTACGCAGTATTTT
CASSYSWASGGSTQYF
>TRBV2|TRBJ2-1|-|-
TGTGCCAGCAGACCGGGGACTCACAATGAGCAGTTCTTC
CASRPGTHNEQFF
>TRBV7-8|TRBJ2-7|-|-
TGTGCCAGCAGCTTAGCTCCAGCCGGCTCCTACGAGCAGTACTTC
CASSLAPAGSYEQYF